These 22 T cell receptor beta chains originate from one sample sequenced in a study of regulatory T cells in long-lasting Graves disease. The sample's time point: newly diagnosed GD, antithyroid drugs for less than 3 months. With RNA extracted from PBMCs as input, the TCR library was made. To make TCR beta libraries, researchers used iRepertoire HTBI primers and Arm-PCR of CDR3 regions. One entry per CDR3 protein, called by TCRdb with MiXCR from the multiplex PCR reads. The sample records 550,000 to 650,000 distinct CDR3 sequences, about 16% being singletons. The same data also contributed to another study, on T cells in Graves' hyperthyroidism and ophthalmopathy.

The sequencing here drew on peripheral blood mononuclear cells (PBMCs), taken at new diagnosis, from a patient treated with antithyroid drugs. All receptors come from a young man with Graves disease.

The CDR3 loop is CATGIGGTAYEQYF. The CDR3 nucleotides are TGTGCCACGGGAATTGGGGGAACGGCCTACGAGCAGTACTTC. J is TRBJ2-7 and V is TRBV10-3; D tentatively fits TRBD1 or TRBD2 (5 bases each). Germline loops: CDR1 ENHRY, CDR2 SYGVKD. The CDR3 totals 14 residues. The V end was cut by 10 bases, the J end by 2 bases, with 18 bases between.

This clonotype was detected ten times or more. The rearrangement links TRBV2 to TRBJ1-2; no definite D call. Trimming shortened V by 4 bases and J by 7 bases, and 13 bases separated the two germline ends. Germline-derived CDR1 and CDR2 are SNHLY and FYNNEI. CDR3 length: 13 amino acids. This CDR3 is CASSVAASSGYTF. Here the CDR3 DNA reads TGTGCCAGCAGTGTGGCGGCAAGCAGTGGCTACACCTTC.

This clonotype has ten or more counts. The chain couples TRBV2 to TRBJ1-5; D is uncertain. Germline V gives CDR1 SNHLY, CDR2 FYNNEI. The CDR3 is 15 residues long. V gave up 7 bases and J gave up 0 bases, with 13 bases separating them. The CDR3 coding sequence is TGTGCCAGCACCCCGGGAGACCATAGCAATCAGCCCCAGCATTTT. It codes for CASTPGDHSNQPQHF.

The chain is built from TRBV20-1 and TRBJ2-1, with TRBD2 matching over 12 bases. Germline CDR1 DFQATT, CDR2 SNEGSKA (reference sequence). The CDR3 is 14 residues long. V shed 3 bases and J 7 bases; nucleotides not matched to a gene: 4. The CDR3 here is CSARGTSGRNEQFF. The CDR3 DNA reads as TGCAGTGCTAGGGGTACTAGCGGGAGGAATGAGCAGTTCTTC.

In its sample, this clonotype was seen many times. The rearrangement links TRBV29-1 to TRBJ2-7; 11 bases match TRBD2. The CDR3 runs 13 residues. V gave up 8 bases and J gave up 6 bases; unmatched junction bases: 9. The germline V gene encodes CDR1 SQVTM and CDR2 ANQGSEA. The CDR3 spells CSSKLAGVAEQYF. The DNA for the CDR3 is TGCAGCTCCAAACTAGCGGGAGTGGCCGAGCAGTACTTC.

This clonotype was recorded many times. The V call is TRBV6-1, the J call TRBJ1-1; D not certain. Germline loops: CDR1 MNHNS, CDR2 SASEGT. CDR3 length: 10 residues. V lost 10 bases to trimming and J lost 4 bases, with 7 bases between them. In nucleotides, the CDR3 is TGTGCCACCCGGGCCACTGAAGCTTTCTTT. Translated, it gives CATRATEAFF.

This chain connects TRBV19 to TRBJ1-2, with TRBD1 matching over 7 bases. This CDR3 is built from 17 residues. Germline V gene data show CDR1 as LNHDA and CDR2 as SQIVND (reference sequence). V lost 3 bases, J lost 1 base, and 11 bases stayed unmatched. Written as DNA, the CDR3 is TGTGCCAGTAGTATCTGGACAGGTGCCACTGTTAACTATGGCTACACCTTC. This sequence encodes CASSIWTGATVNYGYTF. The full variable domain, rest sourced from reference TRBV19 and TRBJ1-2, is DGGITQSPKYLFRKEGQNVTLSCEQNLNHDAMYWYRQDPGQGLRLIYYSQIVNDFQKGDIAEGYSVSREKKESFPLTVTSAQKNPTAFYLCASSIWTGATVNYGYTFGSGTRLTVV.

This clonotype was observed at least ten times. The rearrangement joins TRBV6-2 or TRBV6-3 to TRBJ1-2; D remains unclear. The CDR3 is 14 residues long. V lost 2 bases and J 6 bases, leaving 13 bases between the germline ends. Germline lookup yields CDR1 MNHEY and CDR2 SVGEGT. The CDR3 sequence is CASSYPLPADGYTF. Written as DNA, the CDR3 is TGTGCCAGCAGTTACCCCCTCCCCGCGGATGGCTACACCTTC.

The chain couples TRBV24-1 to TRBJ2-3; 7 bases agree with TRBD1. Germline values: CDR1 KGHDR, CDR2 SFDVKD. Trimming cost V 4 bases and J 2 bases; bases outside gene matches: 8. The CDR3 extends over 16 amino acids. The DNA of the CDR3 is TGTGCCACCAGTGAGCCCTATACAGGGGCCACAGATACGCAGTATTTT. It encodes CATSEPYTGATDTQYF.

The rearrangement uses TRBV30 and TRBJ1-1; D uncertain. V lost 2 bases and J 2 bases, leaving 6 bases between the germline ends. Per the germline V gene, CDR1 is GTSNPN and CDR2 is SVGIG (reference sequence). The CDR3 is 12 residues long. In nucleotides, the CDR3 is TGTGCCTGGAGTCCAGTTAACACTGAAGCTTTCTTT. Protein sequence: CAWSPVNTEAFF.

This clonotype was observed many times. The V call is TRBV7-2, the J call TRBJ2-5; TRBD1 matches 8 bases. The CDR3 has 14 amino acids. Germline V CDR1 and CDR2: SGHTA, FQGNSA. V was pared by 4 bases and J by 1 base, with 2 bases of the junction left unmatched. CDR3 nucleotide sequence: TGTGCCAGCAGCTCGGACAGGGCCCAAGAGACCCAGTACTTC. Its translation: CASSSDRAQETQYF.

This clonotype showed up many times. This rearrangement joins TRBV7-2 to TRBJ1-5; perhaps TRBD1 as D (6 bases). V was shortened by 1 base and J by 4 bases, with 14 bases between the two germline ends. The CDR3 consists of 16 residues. Looked up from germline, CDR1 is SGHTA and CDR2 is FQGNSA. CDR3 sequence: CASSLGGGGRNQPQHF. DNA for the CDR3: TGTGCCAGCAGCTTAGGTGGAGGGGGGCGGAATCAGCCCCAGCATTTT.

In this sample, this clonotype turned up many times. The rearrangement uses TRBV5-6 and TRBJ2-3, with D perhaps TRBD2 (7 bases). The germline CDR1 and CDR2 sequences are SGHDT and YYEEEE. Trimming pared 3 bases from V and 6 bases from J, leaving 11 bases between. This CDR3 has 13 amino acids. CDR3 sequence reads: CASSWGGADTQYF. The CDR3, as DNA: TGTGCCAGCAGCTGGGGGGGGGCTGATACGCAGTATTTT.

This clonotype was found a few times. The chain is built from TRBV4-2 and TRBJ2-1, with D unclear. The CDR3 extends over 15 amino acids. Trimming took off 1 base at V and 3 bases at J, with 10 bases between the two ends. Germline lookup yields CDR1 LGHNA and CDR2 YNFKEQ. The CDR3 DNA sequence: TGTGCCAGCAGCCAAGTTGGGGAACTCTACAATGAGCAGTTCTTC. As protein: CASSQVGELYNEQFF.

The gene calls are TRBV6-1 and TRBJ1-5; D is possibly TRBD1 (6 bases). This CDR3 is 14 amino acids long. The V end lost 6 bases, the J end lost 3 bases, and 12 bases lay between the germline ends. The V gene's germline CDR1 is MNHNS and CDR2 SASEGT. The CDR3 DNA reads TGTGCCAGCAGAAAACAGGGACTCAATCAGCCCCAGCATTTT. Its protein product is CASRKQGLNQPQHF.

To note about this clonotype: The DNA is omitted, as the CDR3 cannot be located on it reliably, and the CDR3 follows TCRdb's listing. J is TRBJ2-1 and V is TRBV5-1; the table's D gene call, TRBD2, was not cross checked with the DNA. Germline lookup yields CDR1 SGHRS and CDR2 YFSETQ. Both ends counted, the CDR3 spans 19 residues. The chain's CDR3 is CASSFYICSARRQGDEQFF.

This clonotype was seen only a few times. The chain employs TRBV7-3 and TRBJ1-1; D unresolved. The CDR3 length is 15 residues. Trimming stripped 2 bases from V and 6 bases from J, with 16 bases between. Germline V gene data show CDR1 as SGHTA and CDR2 as FQGTGA. CDR3 sequence: CASSLDAGAGSEAFF. DNA for the CDR3: TGTGCCAGCAGCTTAGATGCGGGAGCGGGGTCTGAAGCTTTCTTT.

DNA of the CDR3: TGTGCCAGCAGCTTAGGGGTCCAGGGCGAGCAGTACTTC. This translates into CASSLGVQGEQYF. The chain links TRBV7-3 to TRBJ2-7; perhaps TRBD1 as D (5 bases). Trimming took off 2 bases at V and 6 bases at J, with 11 bases between the two ends. This CDR3 has 13 amino acids. Germline assignment: CDR1 SGHTA and CDR2 FQGTGA.

Here the CDR3 reads CAISSGTGVNEQFF. The CDR3 DNA reads TGTGCCATCAGTTCCGGGACAGGGGTCAATGAGCAGTTCTTC. The rearrangement links TRBV10-3 to TRBJ2-1; 10 bases agree with TRBD1. Germline loops: CDR1 ENHRY, CDR2 SYGVKD. The CDR3 runs 14 residues. V lost 5 bases, J lost 6 bases, and 4 bases stayed unmatched.

This clonotype was detected many times. This sequence joins TRBV27 and TRBJ2-3, with D maybe TRBD2 (6 bases). CDR1 and CDR2 (germline): MNHEY, SMNVEV (reference sequence). CDR3 length equals 15 residues. V dropped 6 bases and J dropped 1 base, with 14 bases sitting between them. The CDR3 DNA follows: TGTGCCAGCAGCTCACCGCGGGGTCGCACAGATACGCAGTATTTT. Its protein is CASSSPRGRTDTQYF.

This rearrangement joins TRBV19 to TRBJ2-1; TRBD2 is a possible D gene (6 bases). The CDR3 length is 17 residues. Germline loops: CDR1 LNHDA, CDR2 SQIVND (reference sequence). V gave up 4 bases and J gave up 5 bases, with 21 bases separating them. The CDR3 loop reads CASSTSLGGRRHNEQFF. The CDR3 coding sequence is TGTGCCAGTAGTACCTCCCTAGGAGGGAGGAGACACAATGAGCAGTTCTTC.

This clonotype has at least ten counts. The CDR3 is CATSRDRNTGELFF. For the CDR3, the DNA is TGTGCCACCAGCAGAGACAGGAACACCGGGGAGCTGTTTTTT. The chain links TRBV15 to TRBJ2-2; D gene ambiguous. This CDR3 has 14 amino acids. Trimming took 0 bases from V and 1 from J, leaving 3 bases between them. Germline CDR1 reads LNHNV; CDR2 reads YYDKDF (reference sequence).